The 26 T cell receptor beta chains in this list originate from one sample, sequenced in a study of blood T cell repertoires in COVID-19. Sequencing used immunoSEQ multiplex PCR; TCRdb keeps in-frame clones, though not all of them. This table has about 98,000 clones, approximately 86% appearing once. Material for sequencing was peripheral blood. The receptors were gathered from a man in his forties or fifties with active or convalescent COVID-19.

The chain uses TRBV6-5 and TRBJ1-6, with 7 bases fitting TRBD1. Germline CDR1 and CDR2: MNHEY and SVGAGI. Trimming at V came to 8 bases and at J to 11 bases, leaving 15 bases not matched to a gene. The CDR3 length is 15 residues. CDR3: CASLPGQARRAPLHF. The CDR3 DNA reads TGTGCCAGCCTCCCTGGACAGGCTAGGAGAGCACCCCTCCACTTT.

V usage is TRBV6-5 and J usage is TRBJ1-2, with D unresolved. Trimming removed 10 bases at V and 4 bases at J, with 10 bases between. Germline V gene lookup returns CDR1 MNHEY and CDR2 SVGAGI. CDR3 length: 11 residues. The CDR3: CATQEGYGYTF. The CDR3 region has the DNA TGTGCCACCCAGGAAGGCTATGGCTACACCTTC.

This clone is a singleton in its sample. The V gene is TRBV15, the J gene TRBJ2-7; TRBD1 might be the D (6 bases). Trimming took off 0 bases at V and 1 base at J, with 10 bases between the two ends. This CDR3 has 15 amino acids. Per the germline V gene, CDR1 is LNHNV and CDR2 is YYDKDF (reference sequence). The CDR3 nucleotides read TGTGCCACCAGCAGAGAGCCAGGGGCTTCCTACGAGCAGTACGTC. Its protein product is CATSREPGASYEQYV.

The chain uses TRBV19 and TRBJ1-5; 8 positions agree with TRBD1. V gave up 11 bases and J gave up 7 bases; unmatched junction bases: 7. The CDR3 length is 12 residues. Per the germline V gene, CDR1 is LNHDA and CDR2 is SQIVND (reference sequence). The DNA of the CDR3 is TGTGCCTCAGGGGGCAGGGACCAGCCCCAGCATTTT. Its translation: CASGGRDQPQHF.

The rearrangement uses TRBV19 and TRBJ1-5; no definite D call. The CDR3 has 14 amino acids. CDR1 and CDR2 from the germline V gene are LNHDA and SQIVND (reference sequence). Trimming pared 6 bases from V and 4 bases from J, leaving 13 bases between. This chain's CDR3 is CASSEPGGNQPQHF. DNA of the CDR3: TGTGCCAGTAGCGAGCCGGGAGGGAATCAGCCCCAGCATTTT.

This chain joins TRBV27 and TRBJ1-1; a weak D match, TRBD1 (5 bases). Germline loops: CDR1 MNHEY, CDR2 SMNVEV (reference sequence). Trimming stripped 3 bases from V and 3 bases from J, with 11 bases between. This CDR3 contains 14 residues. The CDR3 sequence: CASSFRGLYTEAFF. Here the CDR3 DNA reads TGTGCCAGCAGTTTTCGGGGGTTATACACTGAAGCTTTCTTT.

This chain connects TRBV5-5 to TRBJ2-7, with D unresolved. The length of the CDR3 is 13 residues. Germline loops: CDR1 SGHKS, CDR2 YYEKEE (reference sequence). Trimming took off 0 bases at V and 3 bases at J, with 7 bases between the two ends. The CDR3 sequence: CASSLGSGYEQYV. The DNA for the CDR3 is TGTGCCAGCAGCTTGGGGTCGGGCTACGAGCAGTACGTC.

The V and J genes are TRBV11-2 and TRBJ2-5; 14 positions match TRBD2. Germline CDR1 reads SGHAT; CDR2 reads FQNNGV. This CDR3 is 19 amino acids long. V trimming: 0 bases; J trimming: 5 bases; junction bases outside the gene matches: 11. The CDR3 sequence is CASSLDETSGGALYETQYF. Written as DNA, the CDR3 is TGTGCCAGCAGCTTAGATGAGACTAGCGGGGGGGCCCTATATGAGACCCAGTACTTC.

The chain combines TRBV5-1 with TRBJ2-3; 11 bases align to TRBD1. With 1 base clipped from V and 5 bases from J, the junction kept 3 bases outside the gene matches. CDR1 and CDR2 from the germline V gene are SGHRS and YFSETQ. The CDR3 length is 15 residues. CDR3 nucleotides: TGCGCCAGCAGCTTGAGGGGACAGGGGGGAGATACGCAGTATTTT. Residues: CASSLRGQGGDTQYF.

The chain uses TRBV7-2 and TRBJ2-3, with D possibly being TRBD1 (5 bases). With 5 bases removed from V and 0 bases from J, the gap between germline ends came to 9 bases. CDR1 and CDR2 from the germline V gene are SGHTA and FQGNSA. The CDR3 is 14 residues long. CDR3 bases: TGTGCCAGCAGCGCCCAGGGTAGCACAGATACGCAGTATTTT. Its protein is CASSAQGSTDTQYF.

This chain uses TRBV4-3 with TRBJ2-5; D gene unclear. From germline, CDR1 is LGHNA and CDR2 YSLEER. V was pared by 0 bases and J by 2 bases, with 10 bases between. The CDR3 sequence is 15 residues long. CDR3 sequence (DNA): TGCGCCAGCAGCCAAGATCTAAACAGACAAGAGACCCAGTACTTC. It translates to CASSQDLNRQETQYF.

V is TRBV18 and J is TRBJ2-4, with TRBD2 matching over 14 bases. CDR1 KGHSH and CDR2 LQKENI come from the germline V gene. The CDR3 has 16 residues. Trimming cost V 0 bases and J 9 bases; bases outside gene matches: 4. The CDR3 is CASSPPTSGGAGIQYF. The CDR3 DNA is TGTGCCAGCTCACCACCGACTAGCGGGGGGGCAGGCATTCAGTACTTC.

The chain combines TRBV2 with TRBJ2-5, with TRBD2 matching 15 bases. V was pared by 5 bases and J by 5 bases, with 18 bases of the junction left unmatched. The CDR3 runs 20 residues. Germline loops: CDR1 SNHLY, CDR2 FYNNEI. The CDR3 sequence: CASSTPGLAGGRGHGETQYF. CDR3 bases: TGTGCCAGCAGTACTCCGGGACTAGCGGGGGGCCGAGGTCATGGGGAGACCCAGTACTTC. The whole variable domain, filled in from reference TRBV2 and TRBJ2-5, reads EPEVTQTPSHQVTQMGQEVILRCVPISNHLYFYWYRQILGQKVEFLVSFYNNEISEKSEIFDDQFSVERPDGSNFTLKIRSTKLEDSAMYFCASSTPGLAGGRGHGETQYFGPGTRLLVL.

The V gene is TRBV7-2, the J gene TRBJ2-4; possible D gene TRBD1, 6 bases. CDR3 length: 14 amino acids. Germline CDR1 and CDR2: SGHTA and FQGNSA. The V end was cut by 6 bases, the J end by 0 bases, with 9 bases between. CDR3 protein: CASSLQGAKNIQYF. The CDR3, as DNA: TGTGCCAGCAGTTTACAGGGAGCCAAAAACATTCAGTACTTC.

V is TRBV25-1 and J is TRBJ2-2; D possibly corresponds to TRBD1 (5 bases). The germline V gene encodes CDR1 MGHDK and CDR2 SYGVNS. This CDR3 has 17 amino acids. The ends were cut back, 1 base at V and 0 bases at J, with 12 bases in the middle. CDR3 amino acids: CASSEFEGVSNTGELFF. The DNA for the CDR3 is TGTGCCAGCAGTGAATTTGAAGGGGTTTCGAACACCGGGGAGCTGTTTTTT.

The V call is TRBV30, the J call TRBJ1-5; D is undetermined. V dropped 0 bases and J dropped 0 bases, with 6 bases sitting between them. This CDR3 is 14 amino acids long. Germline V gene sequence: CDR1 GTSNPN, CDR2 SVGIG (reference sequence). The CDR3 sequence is CAWSVADSNQPQHF. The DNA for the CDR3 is TGTGCCTGGAGTGTAGCCGATAGCAATCAGCCCCAGCATTTT.

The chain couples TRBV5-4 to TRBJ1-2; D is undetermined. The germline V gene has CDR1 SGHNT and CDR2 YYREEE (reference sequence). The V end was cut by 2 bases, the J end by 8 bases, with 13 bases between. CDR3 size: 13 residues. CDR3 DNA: TGTGCCAGCAGCTTAGAGGTCCCGAGAGGCTACACCTTC. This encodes CASSLEVPRGYTF. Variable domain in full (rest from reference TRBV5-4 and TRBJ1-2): ETGVTQSPTHLIKTRGQQVTLRCSSQSGHNTVSWYQQALGQGPQFIFQYYREEENGRGNFPPRFSGLQFPNYSSELNVNALELDDSALYLCASSLEVPRGYTFGSGTRLTVV.

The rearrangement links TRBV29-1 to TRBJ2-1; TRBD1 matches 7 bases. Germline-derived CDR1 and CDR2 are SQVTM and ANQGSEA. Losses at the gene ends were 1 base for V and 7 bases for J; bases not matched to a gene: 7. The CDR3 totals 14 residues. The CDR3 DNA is TGCAGCGTTGAAGTAGAGGGGGCTGGTAATGAGCAGTTCTTC. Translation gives CSVEVEGAGNEQFF.

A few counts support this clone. In nucleotides, the CDR3 is TGTGCCAGCAGCTTAAAGCCGGGGACAGGGGGCGATGGCTACACCTTC. It is translated as CASSLKPGTGGDGYTF. This sequence joins TRBV11-2 and TRBJ1-2; TRBD1 matches at 12 bases. The V gene's germline CDR1 is SGHAT and CDR2 FQNNGV. This CDR3 spans 16 amino acids. The J segment lost 6 bases and the V segment lost 2 bases, leaving 7 bases of the junction unmatched. The full variable domain, completed using reference TRBV11-2 and TRBJ1-2, is EAGVAQSPRYKIIEKRQSVAFWCNPISGHATLYWYQQILGQGPKLLIQFQNNGVVDDSQLPKDRFSAERLKGVDSTLKIQPAKLEDSAVYLCASSLKPGTGGDGYTFGSGTRLTVV.

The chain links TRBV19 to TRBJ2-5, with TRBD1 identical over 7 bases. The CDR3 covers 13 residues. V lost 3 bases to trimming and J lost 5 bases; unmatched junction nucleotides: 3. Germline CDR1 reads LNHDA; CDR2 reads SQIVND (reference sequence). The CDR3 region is CASSMIRGETQYF. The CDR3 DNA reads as TGTGCCAGTAGTATGATCAGGGGGGAGACCCAGTACTTC.

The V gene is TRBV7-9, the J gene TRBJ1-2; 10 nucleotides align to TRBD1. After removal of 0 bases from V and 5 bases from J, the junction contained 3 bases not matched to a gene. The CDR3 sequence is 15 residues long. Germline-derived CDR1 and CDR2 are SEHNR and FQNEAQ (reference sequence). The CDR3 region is CASSLAGTGDYGYTF. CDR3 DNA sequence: TGTGCCAGCAGCTTAGCCGGGACAGGGGATTATGGCTACACCTTC.

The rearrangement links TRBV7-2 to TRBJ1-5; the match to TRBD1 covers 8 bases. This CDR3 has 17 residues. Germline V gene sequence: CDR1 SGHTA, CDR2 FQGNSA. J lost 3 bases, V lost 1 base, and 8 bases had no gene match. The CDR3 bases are TGTGCCAGCAGCTTAGTCGCGACAGGGGATATCAATCAGCCCCAGCATTTT. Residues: CASSLVATGDINQPQHF.

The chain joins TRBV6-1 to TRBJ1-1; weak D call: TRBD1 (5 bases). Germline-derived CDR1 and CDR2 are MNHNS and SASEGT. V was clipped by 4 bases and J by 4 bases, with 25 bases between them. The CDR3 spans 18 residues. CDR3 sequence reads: CASSGPMGAEGFGTEAFF. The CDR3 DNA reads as TGTGCCAGCAGTGGCCCTATGGGTGCGGAGGGGTTTGGCACTGAAGCTTTCTTT.

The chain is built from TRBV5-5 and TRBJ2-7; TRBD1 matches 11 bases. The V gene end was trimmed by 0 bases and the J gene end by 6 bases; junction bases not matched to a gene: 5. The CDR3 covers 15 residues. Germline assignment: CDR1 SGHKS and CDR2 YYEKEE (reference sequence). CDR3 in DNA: TGTGCCAGCAGCTTGGAGGGACAGGGGGTTTTCGAGCAGTACTTC. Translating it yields CASSLEGQGVFEQYF.

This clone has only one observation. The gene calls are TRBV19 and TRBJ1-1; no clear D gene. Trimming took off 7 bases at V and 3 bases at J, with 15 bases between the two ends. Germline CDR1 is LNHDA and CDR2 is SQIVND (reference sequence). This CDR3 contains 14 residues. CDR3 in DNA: TGTGCCAGTACCCCTTTTCTGGCAGACACTGAAGCTTTCTTT. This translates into CASTPFLADTEAFF.

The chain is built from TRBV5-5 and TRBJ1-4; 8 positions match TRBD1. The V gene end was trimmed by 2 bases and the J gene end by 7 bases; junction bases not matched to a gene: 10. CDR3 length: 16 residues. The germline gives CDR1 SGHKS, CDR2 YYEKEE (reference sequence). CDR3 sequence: CASSLWGAGGFEKLFF. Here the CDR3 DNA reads TGTGCCAGCAGCTTATGGGGAGCAGGGGGCTTTGAAAAACTGTTTTTT.